The sequence of this T cell receptor beta chain was determined in a study of T-cell memory formation after mild COVID-19. This clonotype has a handful of counts. Each CDR3 protein is one row after TCRdb ran MiXCR on the 5' RACE reads. The sample consists of some 270,000 distinct CDR3 sequences, approximately 15% of them appearing once. Germline-derived CDR1 and CDR2 are DFQATT and SNEGSKA (reference sequence). Germline trimming cut 0 bases from V and 5 bases from J; bases unmatched to any gene: 8. This CDR3 region has 16 residues. V and J are TRBV20-1 and TRBJ2-2; 8 bases agree with TRBD2. Material for sequencing was PBMCs or a T cell subset sorted from them (not recorded which). This sequence originates from an adult woman who had mild COVID-19 (a few samples of this study predate the infection). Cell type and time point are not known. CDR3 region: CSARDWTGGPTGELFF. CDR3 bases: TGCAGTGCTAGAGATTGGACGGGGGGGCCAACCGGGGAGCTGTTTTTT.